Listed here are 18 T cell receptor beta chains from one sample, sequenced in a study of CD8 T cells in Susac syndrome. An amount of RNA that ranged from roughly 0.5 to 1 ug was reverse transcribed with random hexamers. TCRdb re-derived calls from the immunoSEQ multiplex PCR reads in MiXCR, one entry per CDR3 protein. The sample has approximately 110,000 distinct CDR3 sequences, 80% to 95% seen once; the top ten hold roughly 0.31%. Material for sequencing was CD8+ T cells from PBMCs. The receptors originated from a human donor with multiple sclerosis.

The chain carries TRBV12-3 or TRBV12-4 and TRBJ2-2, with D possibly matching TRBD2 (6 bases). The CDR3 has 13 residues. V was clipped by 8 bases and J by 1 base, with 8 bases between them. The chain's CDR3 is CASRRGNTGELFF. The CDR3 nucleotides read TGTGCCAGCCGGCGGGGGAACACCGGGGAGCTGTTTTTT.

This clonotype was picked up one time. This rearrangement joins TRBV12-3 or TRBV12-4 to TRBJ1-5; possible D gene TRBD1, 5 bases. The V end lost 3 bases, the J end lost 7 bases, and 10 bases lay between the germline ends. The CDR3 totals 13 residues. The CDR3 loop is CASSFGAGQPQHF. CDR3 sequence (DNA): TGTGCCAGCAGTTTCGGGGCAGGACAGCCCCAGCATTTT.

The V gene is TRBV7-9, the J gene TRBJ2-5; the D gene could be TRBD1 or TRBD2 (6 bases each). Germline V CDR1 and CDR2: SEHNR, FQNEAQ (reference sequence). Trimming removed 8 bases at V and 5 bases at J, with 12 bases between. The CDR3 consists of 12 residues. In DNA, the CDR3 is TGTGCCAGCGGCGTGGGGGGCGAGACCCAGTACTTC. It yields the protein CASGVGGETQYF.

V is TRBV5-1 and J is TRBJ2-5; tentatively, D is TRBD1 or TRBD2 (7 bases each). This CDR3 region has 14 residues. Between the trimmed V and J ends, which lost 4 bases and 4 bases, there was a span of 14 bases. Germline V gene lookup returns CDR1 SGHRS and CDR2 YFSETQ. CDR3 region: CASSPGGGSETQYF. In DNA, the CDR3 is TGCGCCAGCAGCCCAGGGGGGGGTTCAGAGACCCAGTACTTC.

This CDR3 reads CASSASGGKDTQYF. CDR3 nucleotides: TGTGCCAGCAGCGCCTCAGGGGGCAAAGATACGCAGTATTTT. This chain links TRBV9 with TRBJ2-3, with 8 bases lining up with TRBD1. This CDR3 is 14 amino acids long. CDR1 SGDLS and CDR2 YYNGEE come from the germline V gene. The V gene end was trimmed by 3 bases and the J gene end by 5 bases; junction bases not matched to a gene: 5.

This sequence joins TRBV12-3 or TRBV12-4 and TRBJ2-7, with D unclear. The V end lost 2 bases, the J end lost 4 bases, and 6 bases lay between the germline ends. The CDR3 is 12 amino acids. The CDR3 loop reads CASSLWFYEQYV. CDR3 DNA sequence: TGTGCCAGCAGTTTATGGTTTTACGAGCAGTACGTC.

This rearrangement joins TRBV6-1 to TRBJ2-7, with 8 bases identical to TRBD2. Losses at the gene ends were 5 bases for V and 3 bases for J; bases not matched to a gene: 3. The germline gives CDR1 MNHNS, CDR2 SASEGT. There are 13 residues in the CDR3. This CDR3 is CASSSGLVYEQYV. CDR3 nucleotide sequence: TGTGCCAGCAGTTCGGGACTAGTCTACGAGCAGTACGTC.

The chain joins TRBV7-9 to TRBJ1-1; the D gene is possibly TRBD1 (5 bases). Germline values: CDR1 SEHNR, CDR2 FQNEAQ (reference sequence). The CDR3 runs 17 residues. Trimming shortened V by 5 bases and J by 0 bases, and 19 bases separated the two germline ends. The chain's CDR3 is CASSLNDGGGMNTEAFF. The DNA of the CDR3 is TGTGCCAGCAGCCTCAACGATGGGGGGGGGATGAACACTGAAGCTTTCTTT.

This clonotype was recorded at least ten times. V usage is TRBV13 and J usage is TRBJ2-1, with 15 positions matching TRBD2. J gave up 6 bases and V 1 base, and 1 base lay outside the gene matches. The CDR3 is 16 residues long. Germline CDR1 and CDR2: PRHDT and FYEKMQ (reference sequence). CDR3 nucleotides: TGTGCCAGCAGCTTAGAGGGACTAGCGGGAGGCAATGAGCAGTTCTTC. Protein sequence: CASSLEGLAGGNEQFF.

This clonotype was observed a handful of times. The chain uses TRBV19 and TRBJ1-2, with D possibly matching TRBD1 (6 bases). The germline gives CDR1 LNHDA, CDR2 SQIVND (reference sequence). This CDR3 spans 14 amino acids. V was shortened by 6 bases and J by 4 bases, with 15 bases between the two germline ends. In nucleotides, the CDR3 is TGTGCCAGTAGACAGGGAGAGGGCCTCTATGGCTACACCTTC. Amino acid sequence: CASRQGEGLYGYTF.

The J gene is TRBJ2-5, the V gene TRBV5-1; D uncertain. CDR3 length: 15 amino acids. Trimming took off 3 bases at V and 1 base at J, with 13 bases between the two ends. The germline gives CDR1 SGHRS, CDR2 YFSETQ. The CDR3 DNA is TGCGCCAGCAGCTGGATGCTAACAAGCCAAGAGACCCAGTACTTC. Residues: CASSWMLTSQETQYF.

V usage is TRBV6-2 or TRBV6-3 and J usage is TRBJ2-5; possible D gene TRBD2, 7 bases. Trimming took 5 bases from V and 5 from J, leaving 18 bases between them. The CDR3 is 15 residues long. The V gene's germline CDR1 is MNHEY and CDR2 SVGEGT. The CDR3 coding sequence is TGTGCCAGCAGTGATCCTCGACGGGGGGCCGAGACCCAGTACTTC. Protein product: CASSDPRRGAETQYF.

The chain carries TRBV4-2 and TRBJ2-1, with D perhaps TRBD2 (5 bases). Germline values: CDR1 LGHNA, CDR2 YNFKEQ. V lost 2 bases, J lost 0 bases, and 17 bases lay in between. The CDR3 consists of 18 residues. In DNA, the CDR3 is TGTGCCAGCAGCCAAAACCTCGAAGCGGTTAGCTCCTACAATGAGCAGTTCTTC. It codes for CASSQNLEAVSSYNEQFF.

V usage is TRBV7-9 and J usage is TRBJ1-4; D possibly corresponds to TRBD1 (5 bases). The length of the CDR3 is 13 residues. Trimming took 4 bases from V and 11 from J, leaving 14 bases between them. Germline CDR1 and CDR2: SEHNR and FQNEAQ (reference sequence). In DNA form, the CDR3 reads TGTGCCAGCAGCTCTCTGCGGGGACCGAAACTGTTTTTT. Its translation: CASSSLRGPKLFF. Using reference TRBV7-9 and TRBJ1-4 for the parts outside the CDR3, the full variable domain is DTGVSQNPRHKITKRGQNVTFRCDPISEHNRLYWYRQTLGQGPEFLTYFQNEAQLEKSRLLSDRFSAERPKGSFSTLEIQRTEQGDSAMYLCASSSLRGPKLFFGSGTQLSVL.

The chain joins TRBV9 to TRBJ1-2; 8 bases map to TRBD1. Trimming at V came to 0 bases and at J to 4 bases, leaving 5 bases not matched to a gene. The CDR3 has 15 amino acids. The germline gives CDR1 SGDLS, CDR2 YYNGEE. CDR3 region: CASSVGGRGPYGYTF. CDR3 DNA: TGTGCCAGCAGCGTAGGAGGCAGGGGGCCCTATGGCTACACCTTC.

This sequence joins TRBV19 and TRBJ2-7, with D possibly being TRBD1 or TRBD2 (5 bases each). CDR1 is LNHDA, CDR2 SQIVND, per germline (reference sequence). The CDR3 contains 12 residues. V was cut by 6 bases and J by 6 bases, with 12 bases left in between. The CDR3 bases are TGTGCCAGTAGCCCGGGGCGAGGCGAGCAGTACTTC. Translating gives CASSPGRGEQYF.

This rearrangement joins TRBV4-1 to TRBJ2-5, with no clear D. CDR1 MGHRA and CDR2 YSYEKL come from the germline V gene. The CDR3 extends over 14 amino acids. Trimming took 0 bases from V and 0 from J, leaving 5 bases between them. The CDR3 DNA reads TGCGCCAGCAGCCAAGAGCGGAACCAAGAGACCCAGTACTTC. Its translation is CASSQERNQETQYF.

V and J are TRBV24-1 and TRBJ1-1, with D possibly TRBD1 on 5 matching bases. The V end lost 5 bases, the J end lost 4 bases, and 10 bases lay between the germline ends. Germline V gene sequence: CDR1 KGHDR, CDR2 SFDVKD. The CDR3 is 13 residues long. CDR3 in DNA: TGTGCCACCAGTGGCTCCGGGGGCACTGAAGCTTTCTTT. As protein: CATSGSGGTEAFF.